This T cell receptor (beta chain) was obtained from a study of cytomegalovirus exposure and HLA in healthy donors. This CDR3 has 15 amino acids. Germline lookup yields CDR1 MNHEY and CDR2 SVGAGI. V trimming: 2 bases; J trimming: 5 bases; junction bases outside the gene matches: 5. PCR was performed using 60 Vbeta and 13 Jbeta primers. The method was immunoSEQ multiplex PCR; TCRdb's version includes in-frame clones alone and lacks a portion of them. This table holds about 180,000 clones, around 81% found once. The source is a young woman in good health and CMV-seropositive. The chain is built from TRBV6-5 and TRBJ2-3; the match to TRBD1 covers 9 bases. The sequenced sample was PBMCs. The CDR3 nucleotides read TGTGCCAGCAGTTACGGGACAGGGTTTGGAGATACGCAGTATTTT. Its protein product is CASSYGTGFGDTQYF.